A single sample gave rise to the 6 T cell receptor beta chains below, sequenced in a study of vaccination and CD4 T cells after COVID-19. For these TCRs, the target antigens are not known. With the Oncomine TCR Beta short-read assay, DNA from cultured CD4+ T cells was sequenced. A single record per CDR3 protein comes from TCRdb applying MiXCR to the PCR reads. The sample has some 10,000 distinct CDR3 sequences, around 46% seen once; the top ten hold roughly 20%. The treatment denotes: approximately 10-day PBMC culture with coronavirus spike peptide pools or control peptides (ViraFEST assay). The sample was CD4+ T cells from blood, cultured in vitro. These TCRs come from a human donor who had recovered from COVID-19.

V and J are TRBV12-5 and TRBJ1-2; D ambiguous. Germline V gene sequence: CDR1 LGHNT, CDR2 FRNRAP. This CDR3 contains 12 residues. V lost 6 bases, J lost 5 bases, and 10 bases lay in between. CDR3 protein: CASGDRYYGYTF. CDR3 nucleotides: TGTGCTAGTGGCGATAGGTATTATGGCTACACCTTC.

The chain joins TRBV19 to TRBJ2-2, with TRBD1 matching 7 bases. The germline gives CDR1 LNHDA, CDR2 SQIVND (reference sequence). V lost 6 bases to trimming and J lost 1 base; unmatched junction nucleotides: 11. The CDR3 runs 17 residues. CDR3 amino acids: CASRPSIQGENTGELFF. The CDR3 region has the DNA TGTGCCAGTAGGCCCTCAATCCAGGGGGAGAACACCGGGGAGCTGTTTTTT.

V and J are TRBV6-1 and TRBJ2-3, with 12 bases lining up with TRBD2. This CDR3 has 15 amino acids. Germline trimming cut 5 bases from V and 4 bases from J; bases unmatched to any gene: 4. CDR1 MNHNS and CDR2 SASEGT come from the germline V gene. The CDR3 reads CASSNLAGGPDTQYF. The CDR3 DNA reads TGTGCCAGCAGTAACCTAGCGGGGGGGCCAGATACGCAGTATTTT.

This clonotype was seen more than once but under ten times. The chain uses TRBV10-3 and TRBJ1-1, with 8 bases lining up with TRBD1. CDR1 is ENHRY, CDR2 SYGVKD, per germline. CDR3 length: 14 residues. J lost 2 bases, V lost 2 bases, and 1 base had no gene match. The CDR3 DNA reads TGTGCCATCAGTGAGGACAGGGGAAACACTGAAGCTTTCTTT. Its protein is CAISEDRGNTEAFF.

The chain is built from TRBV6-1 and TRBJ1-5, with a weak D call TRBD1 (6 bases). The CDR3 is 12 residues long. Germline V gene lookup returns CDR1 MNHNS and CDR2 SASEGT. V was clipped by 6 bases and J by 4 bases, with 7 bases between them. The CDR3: CASSRGNQPQHF. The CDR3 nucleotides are TGTGCCAGCAGCAGGGGAAATCAGCCCCAGCATTTT.

Written as DNA, the CDR3 is TGTGCCAGCAGTGACGCGTACAGGGGGGGCTTTTGGGAGACCCAGTACTTC. It specifies CASSDAYRGGFWETQYF. The chain uses TRBV6-4 and TRBJ2-5, with TRBD1 as a possible D gene (8 bases). V shed 2 bases and J shed 5 bases, with 21 bases lying between them. Looked up from germline, CDR1 is MRHNA and CDR2 is SNTAGT. This CDR3 spans 17 amino acids.